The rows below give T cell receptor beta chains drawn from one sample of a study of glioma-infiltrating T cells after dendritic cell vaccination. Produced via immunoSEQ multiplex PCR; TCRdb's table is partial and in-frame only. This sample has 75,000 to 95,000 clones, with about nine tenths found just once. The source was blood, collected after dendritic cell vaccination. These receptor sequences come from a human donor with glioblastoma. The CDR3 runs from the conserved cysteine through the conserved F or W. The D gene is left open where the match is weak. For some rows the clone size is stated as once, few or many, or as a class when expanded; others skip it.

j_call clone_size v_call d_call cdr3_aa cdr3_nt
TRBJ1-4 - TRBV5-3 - CARSKKRTADNEKLFF TGTGCCAGAAGCAAAAAACGGACAGCAGATAATGAAAAACTGTTTTTT
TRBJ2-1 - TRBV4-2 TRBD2 CASSQDFAGVGHEQFF TGTGCCAGCAGCCAAGATTTCGCGGGAGTCGGCCATGAGCAGTTCTTC
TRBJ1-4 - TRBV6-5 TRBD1 CASSPTGTGREKLFF TGTGCCAGCAGTCCTACAGGGACAGGACGAGAAAAACTGTTTTTT
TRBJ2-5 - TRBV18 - CASSQSTGAQETQYF TGTGCCAGCTCACAAAGCACAGGAGCCCAAGAGACCCAGTACTTC
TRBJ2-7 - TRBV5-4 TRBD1 CASGRDRFHEQYF TGTGCCAGCGGCCGGGACAGGTTCCACGAGCAGTACTTC
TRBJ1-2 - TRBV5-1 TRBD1 CASSLQGQRYGYTF TGCGCCAGCAGCCTACAGGGGCAGAGATATGGCTACACCTTC
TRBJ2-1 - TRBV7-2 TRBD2 CASSLGGSGGYNEQFF TGTGCCAGCAGCTTAGGGGGTAGCGGGGGGTACAATGAGCAGTTCTTC
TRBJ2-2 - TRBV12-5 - CASGLQFDTGELFF TGTGCTAGTGGTTTACAATTCGACACCGGGGAGCTGTTTTTT
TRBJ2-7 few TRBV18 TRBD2 CASSPPGGAYEQYF TGTGCCAGCTCACCACCGGGAGGGGCCTACGAGCAGTACTTC
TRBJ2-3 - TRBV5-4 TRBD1 CASSWGQGAYTQYF TGTGCCAGCAGCTGGGGACAGGGGGCATATACGCAGTATTTT
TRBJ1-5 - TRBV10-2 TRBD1 CASTGQGGQPQHF TGCGCCAGCACCGGACAGGGGGGTCAGCCCCAGCATTTT
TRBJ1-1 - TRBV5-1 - CASSLGGETEAFF TGCGCCAGCAGCTTAGGCGGGGAAACCGAAGCTTTCTTT
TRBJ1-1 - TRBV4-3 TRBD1 CASSLIGTDTEAFF TGCGCCAGCAGCCTAATCGGGACAGACACTGAAGCTTTCTTT
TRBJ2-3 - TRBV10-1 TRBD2 CASSEGGGSTDTQYF TGCGCCAGCAGTGAAGGCGGGGGTAGCACAGATACGCAGTATTTT
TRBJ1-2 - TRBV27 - CAGYPDRIINYGYTF TGTGCCGGCTACCCGGACAGAATAATCAACTATGGCTACACCTTC
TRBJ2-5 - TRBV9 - CASSVEIGRAKTQYF TGTGCCAGCAGCGTAGAGATCGGGAGAGCAAAGACCCAGTACTTC
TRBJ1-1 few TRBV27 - CASMRNTEAFF TGTGCCAGTATGCGGAACACTGAAGCTTTCTTT
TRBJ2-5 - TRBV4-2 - CASSQDSGSGGQETQYF TGTGCCAGCAGCCAAGATAGCGGCAGCGGCGGCCAAGAGACCCAGTACTTC
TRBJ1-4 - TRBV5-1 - CASSSTASTGKLFF TGCGCCAGCAGCTCGACAGCGTCAACTGGAAAACTGTTTTTT
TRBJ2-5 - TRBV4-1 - CASSQEASAETQYF TGCGCCAGCAGCCAAGAAGCTAGCGCGGAGACCCAGTACTTC
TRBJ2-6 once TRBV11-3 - CASSLALRIRANVLTF TGTGCCAGCAGCTTAGCATTGCGTATACGGGCCAACGTCCTGACTTTC
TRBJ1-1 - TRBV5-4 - CASSWQVGVNTEAFF TGTGCCAGCAGCTGGCAGGTAGGCGTGAACACTGAAGCTTTCTTT
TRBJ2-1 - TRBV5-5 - CASSYGGPFDNEQFF TGTGCCAGCAGTTACGGGGGGCCCTTTGACAATGAGCAGTTCTTC
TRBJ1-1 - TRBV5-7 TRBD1 CASSPLDRVTEAFF TGTGCCAGCAGCCCGCTGGACAGGGTCACTGAAGCTTTCTTT
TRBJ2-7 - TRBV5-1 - CASSSRVAAPYEQYF TGCGCCAGCAGCTCCCGGGTAGCGGCCCCCTACGAGCAGTACTTC
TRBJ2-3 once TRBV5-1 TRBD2 CASSSSGGAIDTQYF TGCGCCAGCAGCTCTAGCGGGGGGGCGATAGATACGCAGTATTTT
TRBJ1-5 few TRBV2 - CASSSRTDHQPQHF TGTGCCAGCAGTAGCAGGACAGATCATCAGCCCCAGCATTTT
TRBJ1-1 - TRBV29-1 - CSVVQGMNTEAFF TGCAGCGTTGTTCAGGGCATGAACACTGAAGCTTTCTTT
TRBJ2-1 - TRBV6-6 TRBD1 CASSKRQGVAFF TGTGCCAGCAGCAAACGACAGGGAGTGGCGTTCTTC
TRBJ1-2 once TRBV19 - CASNPRGYHTDGYTF TGTGCCAGTAACCCCAGAGGCTACCACACGGATGGCTACACCTTC
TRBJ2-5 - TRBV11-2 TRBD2 CASSLGLAGGPETQYF TGTGCCAGCAGCCTCGGGCTAGCGGGAGGGCCTGAGACCCAGTACTTC
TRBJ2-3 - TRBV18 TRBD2 CASSLTPGLTPLGDTQYF TGTGCCAGCTCACTAACTCCGGGACTAACCCCACTGGGAGATACGCAGTATTTT
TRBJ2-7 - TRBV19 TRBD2 CASSIGGGLAGLRGYEQYF TGTGCCAGTAGTATAGGGGGGGGACTAGCGGGACTACGAGGGTACGAGCAGTACTTC
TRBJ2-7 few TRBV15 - CATSRNRANEQYF TGTGCCACCAGCAGAAACAGGGCCAACGAGCAGTACTTC
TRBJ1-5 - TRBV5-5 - CASSPLGFPQHF TGTGCCAGCAGCCCCCTTGGCTTCCCCCAGCATTTT
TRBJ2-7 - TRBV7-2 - CASSLRVSYEQYF TGTGCCAGCAGCCTCCGGGTTTCCTACGAGCAGTACTTC
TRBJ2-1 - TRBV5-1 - CASSLDPLGEFF TGCGCCAGCAGCTTAGATCCTCTAGGGGAGTTCTTC
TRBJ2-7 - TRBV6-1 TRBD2 CASKIGGSSYEQYF TGTGCCAGCAAGATTGGCGGGAGCTCCTACGAGCAGTACTTC
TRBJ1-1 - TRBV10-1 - CASSPTQGRGTEAFF TGCGCCAGCAGCCCCACTCAGGGAAGAGGCACTGAAGCTTTCTTT
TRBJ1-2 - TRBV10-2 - CASSEASREDGYTF TGCGCCAGCAGTGAGGCGTCCAGGGAGGATGGCTACACCTTC
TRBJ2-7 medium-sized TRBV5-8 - CASSLEGHEQYF TGTGCCAGCAGCTTGGAGGGGCACGAGCAGTACTTC